The 26 T cell receptor beta chains below come from one sample, sequenced in a study of neurological immune-mediated disorders. TCRdb redid the calling of the 5' RACE reads with MiXCR, one entry per CDR3 protein. This sample has fewer than 45,000 distinct CDR3 sequences; roughly 2.5% occur once, and the top ten carry approximately 12%. The sequenced sample was PBMCs. The receptors stem from a man aged 30 to 45 with multiple sclerosis.

This clonotype was seen at least ten times. The chain recombines TRBV20-1 with TRBJ2-7; 15 nucleotides agree with TRBD2. CDR1 DFQATT and CDR2 SNEGSKA come from the germline V gene (reference sequence). The CDR3 sequence is 14 residues long. J lost 5 bases, V lost 6 bases, and 5 bases had no gene match. This CDR3 reads CSARTSGRGDEQYF. The CDR3 region has the DNA TGCAGTGCCCGGACTAGCGGGAGGGGGGACGAGCAGTACTTC.

In this sample, this clonotype turned up many times. The CDR3 region has the DNA TGTGCCAGCAGCTTAGTCGGTCAGGGCACCGGGGAGCTGTTTTTT. It specifies CASSLVGQGTGELFF. The J gene is TRBJ2-2, the V gene TRBV7-2; TRBD1 might be the D (5 bases). The germline V gene has CDR1 SGHTA and CDR2 FQGNSA. The V gene lost 1 base and the J gene lost 4 bases, with 10 bases spanning the gap. The CDR3 length is 15 residues.

V usage is TRBV9 and J usage is TRBJ2-2; D is unclear. The V end lost 3 bases, the J end lost 0 bases, and 6 bases lay between the germline ends. CDR1 is SGDLS and CDR2 is YYNGEE in the germline V gene. The CDR3 contains 14 residues. CDR3 in amino acids: CASSGLANTGELFF. The CDR3 DNA reads TGTGCCAGCAGCGGCCTAGCGAACACCGGGGAGCTGTTTTTT. The full variable domain, with the rest looked up from reference TRBV9 and TRBJ2-2, is DSGVTQTPKHLITATGQRVTLRCSPRSGDLSVYWYQQSLDQGLQFLIQYYNGEERAKGNILERFSAQQFPDLHSELNLSSLELGDSALYFCASSGLANTGELFFGEGSRLTVL.

This clonotype was detected many times. This chain links TRBV5-5 with TRBJ2-5; tentative D call: TRBD2 (6 bases). V gave up 0 bases and J gave up 4 bases, with 19 bases separating them. The CDR3 has 17 residues. Germline V gene lookup returns CDR1 SGHKS and CDR2 YYEKEE (reference sequence). Here the CDR3 reads CASSLAALPRGRETQYF. The CDR3 DNA sequence: TGTGCCAGCAGCTTGGCCGCCCTCCCACGGGGGAGAGAGACCCAGTACTTC.

The chain employs TRBV20-1 and TRBJ2-3, with a weak D call TRBD1 (6 bases). Germline-derived CDR1 and CDR2 are DFQATT and SNEGSKA (reference sequence). V was shortened by 0 bases and J by 5 bases, with 12 bases between the two germline ends. The CDR3 consists of 14 residues. The CDR3 sequence: CSAREGARGDTQYF. DNA for the CDR3: TGCAGTGCTAGAGAGGGGGCCCGAGGAGATACGCAGTATTTT.

This clonotype showed up many times. The rearrangement joins TRBV28 to TRBJ2-7, with 9 bases lining up with TRBD1. From germline, CDR1 is MDHEN and CDR2 SYDVKM. The CDR3 totals 15 residues. V dropped 2 bases and J dropped 9; count of bases not matched to a gene: 11. CDR3 DNA: TGTGCCAGCAGTTTAATAGGGACAGGGTTGATATGGCAGTACTTC. Residues: CASSLIGTGLIWQYF.

This clonotype has a count of ten or more. The chain uses TRBV20-1 and TRBJ2-5, with a possible D match to TRBD2 (6 bases). CDR1 and CDR2 (germline): DFQATT, SNEGSKA (reference sequence). The V end was cut by 0 bases, the J end by 4 bases, with 12 bases between. The CDR3 runs 14 residues. The CDR3 region has the DNA TGCAGTGCTAGAGATGGCGGGATGGGAGAGACCCAGTACTTC. Residues: CSARDGGMGETQYF.

This clonotype was seen a handful of times. The chain is built from TRBV5-1 and TRBJ2-1; no clear D gene. V lost 2 bases and J lost 7, with 13 bases in between. This CDR3 comprises 14 residues. Germline V lookup: CDR1 SGHRS, CDR2 YFSETQ. CDR3 bases: TGCGCCAGCAGCTTCCTAACGGGTAGTAATGAGCAGTTCTTC. This encodes CASSFLTGSNEQFF.

Ten or more counts support this clonotype. V gene TRBV5-1 combines with J gene TRBJ1-2, with D hard to call. CDR1 and CDR2 (germline): SGHRS, YFSETQ. With 2 bases removed from V and 6 bases from J, the gap between germline ends came to 17 bases. The CDR3 has 15 amino acids. CDR3 coding DNA: TGCGCCAGCAGCTTTCTCCCGGGAGCAGGCGATGGCTACACCTTC. Protein product: CASSFLPGAGDGYTF.

This clonotype was seen ten or more times. This chain joins TRBV7-2 and TRBJ1-2; the D gene is possibly TRBD1 (6 bases). V was pared by 1 base and J by 6 bases, with 12 bases between. This CDR3 is built from 14 residues. The V gene's germline CDR1 is SGHTA and CDR2 FQGNSA. The CDR3 is CASSLDRGPDGYTF. The CDR3 coding sequence is TGTGCCAGCAGCTTAGATCGGGGGCCGGATGGCTACACCTTC.

This clonotype was picked up many times. V is TRBV20-1 and J is TRBJ2-5, with TRBD2 as a possible D gene (6 bases). V lost 6 bases to trimming and J lost 1 base, with 12 bases between them. The germline V gene encodes CDR1 DFQATT and CDR2 SNEGSKA (reference sequence). This CDR3 region has 13 residues. The CDR3 sequence is CSAPFSGQETQYF. CDR3 sequence (DNA): TGCAGTGCCCCGTTTAGCGGCCAAGAGACCCAGTACTTC.

This clonotype was seen ten or more times. The CDR3 here is CASSQEVLRHPRAEAFF. In nucleotides, the CDR3 is TGTGCCAGCAGCCAAGAGGTTCTTAGGCACCCCCGGGCTGAAGCTTTCTTT. This chain connects TRBV3-1 to TRBJ1-1; D not resolved. The CDR3 is made up of 17 amino acids. Germline V gene lookup returns CDR1 LGHDT and CDR2 YNNKEL (reference sequence). Trimming cost V 0 bases and J 6 bases, with 20 bases left between them.

This clonotype was detected ten times or more. One base away lies a much larger clone, so this may be a sequencing read error. The genes are TRBV9 and TRBJ2-7; D ambiguous. Germline CDR1 reads SGDLS; CDR2 reads YYNGEE. CDR3 length equals 14 residues. Trimming left V 0 bases short and J 5 bases short, with 12 bases between. For the CDR3, the DNA is TGTGCCAGCAGCGTAGGGACCCTAAGGGACGAGCAGTACTTC. Amino acids: CASSVGTLRDEQYF.

Ten or more counts support this clonotype. The chain has TRBV6-6 and TRBJ2-7; TRBD2 matches 10 bases. The length of the CDR3 is 15 residues. Germline assignment: CDR1 MNHNY and CDR2 SVGAGI (reference sequence). The V segment lost 4 bases and the J segment 1 base; nucleotides outside the gene matches: 4. CDR3 protein: CASSFSAGGSYEQYF. CDR3 nucleotides: TGTGCCAGCAGTTTCTCAGCGGGAGGGTCCTACGAGCAGTACTTC.

This clonotype was detected ten times or more. The gene calls are TRBV20-1 and TRBJ2-7, with 9 bases matching TRBD1. The trim removed 7 bases at V and 5 bases at J, leaving 3 bases unmatched. Per germline, CDR1 DFQATT and CDR2 SNEGSKA (reference sequence). This CDR3 is built from 11 residues. The CDR3 coding sequence is TGCAGTGTTTGGACAGGGGACGAGCAGTACTTC. The encoded protein is CSVWTGDEQYF.

This clonotype was seen many times. The chain recombines TRBV20-1 with TRBJ2-3; 7 nucleotides line up with TRBD2. The germline V gene encodes CDR1 DFQATT and CDR2 SNEGSKA (reference sequence). The CDR3 is made up of 15 amino acids. The CDR3 spells CRPSGAPESTDTQYF. The CDR3 nucleotides are TGCAGGCCGAGCGGGGCCCCCGAGAGCACAGATACGCAGTATTTT.

This clonotype has just a few counts. The CDR3: CASSATGLAGGMSQETQYF. DNA of the CDR3: TGTGCCAGCAGCGCGACGGGACTAGCGGGGGGGATGAGCCAAGAGACCCAGTACTTC. V and J are TRBV7-8 and TRBJ2-5, with 16 bases fitting TRBD2. Unmatched junction bases numbered 10, after V lost 5 bases and J lost 1 base. The CDR3 runs to 19 residues. From germline, CDR1 is SGHVS and CDR2 FQNEAQ.

This clonotype has a count of ten or more. The chain is built from TRBV27 and TRBJ1-2; D call uncertain. CDR1 and CDR2 (germline): MNHEY, SMNVEV (reference sequence). The CDR3 has 14 amino acids. Between the trimmed V and J ends, which lost 2 bases and 3 bases, there was a span of 10 bases. The CDR3 protein is CASSLNHKDYGYTF. CDR3 bases: TGTGCCAGCAGTTTAAACCACAAGGACTATGGCTACACCTTC.

This clonotype was seen many times. The chain couples TRBV7-3 to TRBJ2-5, with 9 bases aligning to TRBD2. With 3 bases clipped from V and 5 bases from J, the junction kept 10 bases outside the gene matches. Germline CDR1 and CDR2: SGHTA and FQGTGA. The CDR3 is made up of 16 amino acids. The chain's CDR3 is CASSFGGRARRETQYF. The CDR3 DNA is TGTGCCAGCAGCTTCGGCGGGAGGGCCCGCAGGGAGACCCAGTACTTC.

In this sample, this clonotype turned up many times. V gene TRBV7-2 combines with J gene TRBJ2-7; 11 nucleotides match TRBD2. Trimming at V came to 1 base and at J to 6 bases, leaving 5 bases not matched to a gene. CDR3 size: 15 residues. Germline CDR1 reads SGHTA; CDR2 reads FQGNSA. CDR3 sequence reads: CASSLGLAGSREQYF. The CDR3 region has the DNA TGTGCCAGCAGCTTAGGACTAGCGGGATCCCGCGAGCAGTACTTC. The whole variable domain, filled in from reference TRBV7-2 and TRBJ2-7, reads GAGVSQSPSNKVTEKGKDVELRCDPISGHTALYWYRQSLGQGLEFLIYFQGNSAPDKSGLPSDRFSAERTGGSVSTLTIQRTQQEDSAVYLCASSLGLAGSREQYFGPGTRLTVT.

This clonotype has a count of ten or more. V usage is TRBV5-6 and J usage is TRBJ2-2; 7 nucleotides align to TRBD2. The CDR3 covers 17 residues. CDR1 and CDR2 from the germline V gene are SGHDT and YYEEEE. Trimming cost V 0 bases and J 3 bases; bases outside gene matches: 8. The CDR3 DNA is TGTGCCAGCAGCTTGGCCGGCGGGAGTTCGGACACCGGGGAGCTGTTTTTT. The encoded protein is CASSLAGGSSDTGELFF.

In this sample, this clonotype turned up many times. The genes are TRBV29-1 and TRBJ1-3; D is uncertain. The CDR3 runs to 11 residues. V dropped 8 bases and J dropped 4 bases, with 9 bases sitting between them. The germline V gene has CDR1 SQVTM and CDR2 ANQGSEA. CDR3 sequence (DNA): TGCAGCACCGGAGAGGGAAACACCATATATTTT. Residues: CSTGEGNTIYF.

This clonotype has a count of ten or more. The chain recombines TRBV10-2 with TRBJ2-2; 7 nucleotides agree with TRBD2. The CDR3 contains 16 residues. CDR1 is WSHSY and CDR2 is SAAADI in the germline V gene. J lost 4 bases, V lost 4 bases, and 9 bases had no gene match. DNA for the CDR3: TGCGCCAGCAGTGGCCCTGCGGGGGACCTCACCGGGGAGCTGTTTTTT. It codes for CASSGPAGDLTGELFF.

This clonotype was seen repeatedly, ten times or more. The genes are TRBV20-1 and TRBJ1-1, with D tentatively TRBD1 (6 bases). V dropped 0 bases and J dropped 1 base, with 15 bases sitting between them. Germline V gene lookup returns CDR1 DFQATT and CDR2 SNEGSKA (reference sequence). The CDR3 length is 16 residues. In DNA form, the CDR3 reads TGCAGTGCTAGAGATCCCCGACAGGCGTCGAACACTGAAGCTTTCTTT. Translated, it gives CSARDPRQASNTEAFF.

This sequence joins TRBV12-3 or TRBV12-4 and TRBJ1-1; the match to TRBD1 covers 7 bases. The CDR3 is 13 residues long. The ends lost 5 bases at V and 4 bases at J; junction bases unmatched: 4. The CDR3 DNA sequence: TGTGCCAGCAGTGACTACAGGGGCACTGAAGCTTTCTTT. Amino acids: CASSDYRGTEAFF.

The sample holds many counts of this clonotype. The V gene is TRBV6-5, the J gene TRBJ1-4; TRBD1 is a possible D gene (6 bases). Between the trimmed V and J ends, which lost 4 bases and 13 bases, there was a span of 13 bases. The CDR3 runs 12 residues. From germline, CDR1 is MNHEY and CDR2 SVGAGI. DNA for the CDR3: TGTGCCAGCAGTTCTCGGGGAGGGGGACTGTTTTTT. As protein: CASSSRGGGLFF.